This T cell receptor beta chain was sequenced in a study of shared clonotypes between healthy human individuals. Produced via immunoSEQ multiplex PCR; TCRdb's table is partial and in-frame only. This table holds approximately 500,000 clones, about 96% found once. Germline CDR1 and CDR2: SGHAT and FQNNGV. V was trimmed by 5 bases and J by 8 bases, leaving 21 bases between them. CDR3 size: 15 residues. The V gene is TRBV11-2, the J gene TRBJ1-2, with a possible D match to TRBD1 (5 bases). The TCR comes from a woman in her twenties or thirties in good health. The sequenced sample was naive CD4+ T cells sorted from blood. The subset: CD45RA+ positively selected. CDR3 amino acids: CASSTAGTHSYGYTF. The CDR3 DNA is TGTGCCAGCAGCACGGCCGGGACGCATAGTTACGGCTACACCTTC.